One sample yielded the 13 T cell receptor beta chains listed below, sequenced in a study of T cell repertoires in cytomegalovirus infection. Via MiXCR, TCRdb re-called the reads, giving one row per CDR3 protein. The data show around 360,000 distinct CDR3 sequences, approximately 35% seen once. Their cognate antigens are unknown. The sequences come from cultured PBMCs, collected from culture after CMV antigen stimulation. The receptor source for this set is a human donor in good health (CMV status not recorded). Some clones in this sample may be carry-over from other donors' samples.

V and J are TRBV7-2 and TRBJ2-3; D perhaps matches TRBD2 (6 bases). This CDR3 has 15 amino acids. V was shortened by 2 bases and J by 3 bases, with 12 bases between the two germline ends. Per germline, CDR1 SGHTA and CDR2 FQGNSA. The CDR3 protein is CASSLMGEETDTQYF. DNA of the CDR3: TGTGCCAGCAGCTTAATGGGGGAGGAGACAGATACGCAGTATTTT. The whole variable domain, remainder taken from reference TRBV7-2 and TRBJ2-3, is GAGVSQSPSNKVTEKGKDVELRCDPISGHTALYWYRQSLGQGLEFLIYFQGNSAPDKSGLPSDRFSAERTGGSVSTLTIQRTQQEDSAVYLCASSLMGEETDTQYFGPGTRLTVL.

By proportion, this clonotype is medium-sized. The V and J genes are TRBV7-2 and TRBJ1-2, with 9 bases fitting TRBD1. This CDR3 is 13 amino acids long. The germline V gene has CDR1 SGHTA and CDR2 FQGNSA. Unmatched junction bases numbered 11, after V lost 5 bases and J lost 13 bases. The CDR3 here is CASSPGQGSISTF. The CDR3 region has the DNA TGTGCCAGCAGCCCGGGACAGGGCTCCATAAGCACCTTC. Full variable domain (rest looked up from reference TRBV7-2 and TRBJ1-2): GAGVSQSPSNKVTEKGKDVELRCDPISGHTALYWYRQSLGQGLEFLIYFQGNSAPDKSGLPSDRFSAERTGGSVSTLTIQRTQQEDSAVYLCASSPGQGSISTFGSGTRLTVV.

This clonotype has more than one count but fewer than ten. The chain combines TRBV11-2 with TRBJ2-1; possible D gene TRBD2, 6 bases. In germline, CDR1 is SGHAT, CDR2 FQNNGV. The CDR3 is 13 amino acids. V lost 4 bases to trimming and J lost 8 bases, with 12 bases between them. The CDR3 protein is CASSSRWGDEQFF. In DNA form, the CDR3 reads TGTGCCAGCAGCTCCAGATGGGGGGATGAGCAGTTCTTC.

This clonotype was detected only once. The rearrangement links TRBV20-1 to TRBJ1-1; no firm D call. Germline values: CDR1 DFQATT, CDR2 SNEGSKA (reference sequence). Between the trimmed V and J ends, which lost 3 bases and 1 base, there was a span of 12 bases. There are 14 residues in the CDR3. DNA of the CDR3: TGCAGTGCTAGTCCCCCCACGACGAACACTGAAGCTTTCTTT. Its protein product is CSASPPTTNTEAFF.

The CDR3 DNA is TGTGCCTGGAGTCCGGGACGGATAAAAGAGACCCAGTACTTC. Translated: CAWSPGRIKETQYF. The V and J genes are TRBV30 and TRBJ2-5; perhaps D is TRBD1 or TRBD2 (5 bases each). CDR1 and CDR2 (germline): GTSNPN, SVGIG (reference sequence). V shed 2 bases and J shed 3 bases, with 13 bases lying between them. The CDR3 loop spans 14 amino acids.

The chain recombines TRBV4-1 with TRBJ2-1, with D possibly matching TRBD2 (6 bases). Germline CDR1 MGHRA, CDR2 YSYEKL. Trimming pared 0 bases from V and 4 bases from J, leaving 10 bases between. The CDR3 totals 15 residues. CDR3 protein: CASSQEGGLYNEQFF. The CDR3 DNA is TGCGCCAGCAGCCAAGAGGGGGGACTTTACAATGAGCAGTTCTTC.

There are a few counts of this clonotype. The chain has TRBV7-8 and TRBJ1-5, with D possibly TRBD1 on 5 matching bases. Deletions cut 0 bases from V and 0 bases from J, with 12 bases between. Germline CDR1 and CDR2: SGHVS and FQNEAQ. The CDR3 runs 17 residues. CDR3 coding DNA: TGTGCCAGCAGCTTAGCGGGACTGCTGAATAGCAATCAGCCCCAGCATTTT. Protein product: CASSLAGLLNSNQPQHF. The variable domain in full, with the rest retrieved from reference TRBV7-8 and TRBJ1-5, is GAGVSQSPRYKVAKRGQDVALRCDPISGHVSLFWYQQALGQGPEFLTYFQNEAQLDKSGLPSDRFFAERPEGSVSTLKIQRTQQEDSAVYLCASSLAGLLNSNQPQHFGDGTRLSIL.

CDR3 in amino acids: CASSTANRGRRNSPLHF. DNA for the CDR3: TGTGCCAGTAGTACCGCAAACAGGGGGCGACGAAATTCACCCCTCCACTTT. The chain combines TRBV19 with TRBJ1-6; 9 bases fit TRBD1. In germline, CDR1 is LNHDA, CDR2 SQIVND (reference sequence). The J segment lost 7 bases and the V segment lost 4 bases, leaving 11 bases of the junction unmatched. This CDR3 is 17 amino acids long.

The CDR3 coding sequence is TGTGCCAGCAGTTACCGGCCTGGGAATGAGCAGTTCTTC. It codes for CASSYRPGNEQFF. This chain joins TRBV6-6 and TRBJ2-1, with D hard to call. The V gene lost 2 bases and the J gene lost 7 bases, with 9 bases spanning the gap. The CDR3 has 13 amino acids. Germline V gene sequence: CDR1 MNHNY, CDR2 SVGAGI (reference sequence).

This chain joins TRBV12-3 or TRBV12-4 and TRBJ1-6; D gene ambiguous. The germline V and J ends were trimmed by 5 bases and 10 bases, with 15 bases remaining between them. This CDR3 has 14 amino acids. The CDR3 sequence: CASSLAGIGSPLHF. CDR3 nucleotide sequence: TGTGCCAGCAGTCTTGCCGGGATTGGGTCACCCCTCCACTTT.

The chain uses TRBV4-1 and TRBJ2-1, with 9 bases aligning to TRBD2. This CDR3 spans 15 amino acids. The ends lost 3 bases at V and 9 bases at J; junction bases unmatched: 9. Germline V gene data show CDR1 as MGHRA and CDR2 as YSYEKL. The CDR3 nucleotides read TGCGCCAGCAGCCAGACGTCTAGCGGGGTGGCTGAGCAGTTCTTC. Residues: CASSQTSSGVAEQFF.

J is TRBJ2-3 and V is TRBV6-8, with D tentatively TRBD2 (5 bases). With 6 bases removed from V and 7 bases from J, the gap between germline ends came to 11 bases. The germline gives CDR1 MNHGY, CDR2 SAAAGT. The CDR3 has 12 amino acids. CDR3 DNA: TGTGCCAGCAGGGGAGACGGTAATACGCAGTATTTT. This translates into CASRGDGNTQYF.

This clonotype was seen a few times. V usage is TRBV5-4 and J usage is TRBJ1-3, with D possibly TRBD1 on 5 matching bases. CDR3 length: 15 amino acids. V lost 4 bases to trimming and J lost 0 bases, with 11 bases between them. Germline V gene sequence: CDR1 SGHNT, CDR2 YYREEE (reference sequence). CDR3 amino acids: CASSEGSHSGNTIYF. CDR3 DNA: TGTGCCAGCAGCGAGGGGAGCCACTCTGGAAACACCATATATTTT.